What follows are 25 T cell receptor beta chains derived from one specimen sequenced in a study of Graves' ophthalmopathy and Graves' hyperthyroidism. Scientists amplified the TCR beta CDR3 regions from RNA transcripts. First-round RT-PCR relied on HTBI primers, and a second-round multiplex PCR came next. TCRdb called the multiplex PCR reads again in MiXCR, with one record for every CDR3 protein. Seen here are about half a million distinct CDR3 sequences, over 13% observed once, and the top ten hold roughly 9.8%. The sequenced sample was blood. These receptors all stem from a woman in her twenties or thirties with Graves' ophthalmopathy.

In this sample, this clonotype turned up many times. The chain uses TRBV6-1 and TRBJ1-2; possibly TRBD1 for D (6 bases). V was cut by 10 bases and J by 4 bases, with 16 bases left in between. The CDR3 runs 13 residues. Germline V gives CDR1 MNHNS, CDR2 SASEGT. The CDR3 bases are TGTGCCATCACCCTGGGACAAGTCTATGGCTACACCTTC. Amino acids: CAITLGQVYGYTF.

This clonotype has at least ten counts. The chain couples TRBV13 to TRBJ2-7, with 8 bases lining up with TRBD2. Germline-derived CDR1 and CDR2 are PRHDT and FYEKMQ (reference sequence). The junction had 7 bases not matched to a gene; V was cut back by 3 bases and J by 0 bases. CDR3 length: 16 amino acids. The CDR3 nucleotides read TGTGCCAGCAGCTTGAAGACTAGCGCCTCCTCCTACGAGCAGTACTTC. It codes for CASSLKTSASSYEQYF. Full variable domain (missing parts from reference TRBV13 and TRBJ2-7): AAGVIQSPRHLIKEKRETATLKCYPIPRHDTVYWYQQGPGQDPQFLISFYEKMQSDKGSIPDRFSAQQFSDYHSELNMSSLELGDSALYFCASSLKTSASSYEQYFGPGTRLTVT.

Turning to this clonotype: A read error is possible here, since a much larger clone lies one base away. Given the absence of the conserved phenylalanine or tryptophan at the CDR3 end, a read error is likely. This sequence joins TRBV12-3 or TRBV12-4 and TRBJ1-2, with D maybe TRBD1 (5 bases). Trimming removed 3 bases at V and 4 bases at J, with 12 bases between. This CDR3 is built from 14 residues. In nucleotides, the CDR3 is TGTGCCAGCAGTTTCCCGGGACTCTCCTATGGCTACACCGTC. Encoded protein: CASSFPGLSYGYTV.

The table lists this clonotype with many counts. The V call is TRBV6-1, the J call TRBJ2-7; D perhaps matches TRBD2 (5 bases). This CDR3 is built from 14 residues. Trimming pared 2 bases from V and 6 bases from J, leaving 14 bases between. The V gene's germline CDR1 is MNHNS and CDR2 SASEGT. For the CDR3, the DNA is TGTGCCAGCAGTGAAAGGAGAGGAGAGGGCGAGCAGTACTTC. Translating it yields CASSERRGEGEQYF.

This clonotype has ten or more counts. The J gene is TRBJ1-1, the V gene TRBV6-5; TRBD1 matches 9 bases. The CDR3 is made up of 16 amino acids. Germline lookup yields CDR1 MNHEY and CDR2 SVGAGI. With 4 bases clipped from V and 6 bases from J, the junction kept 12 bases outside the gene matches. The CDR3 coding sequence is TGTGCCAGCAGTTCGTACAGGGGGCGGAATGAGGCTGAAGCTTTCTTT. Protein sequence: CASSSYRGRNEAEAFF.

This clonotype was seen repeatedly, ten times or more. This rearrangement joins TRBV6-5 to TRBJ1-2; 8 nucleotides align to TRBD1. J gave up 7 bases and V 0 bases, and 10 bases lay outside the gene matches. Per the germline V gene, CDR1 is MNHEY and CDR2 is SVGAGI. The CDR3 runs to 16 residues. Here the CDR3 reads CASSYSPTGVIFGYTF. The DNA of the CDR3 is TGTGCCAGCAGTTACTCACCGACAGGGGTCATCTTTGGCTACACCTTC.

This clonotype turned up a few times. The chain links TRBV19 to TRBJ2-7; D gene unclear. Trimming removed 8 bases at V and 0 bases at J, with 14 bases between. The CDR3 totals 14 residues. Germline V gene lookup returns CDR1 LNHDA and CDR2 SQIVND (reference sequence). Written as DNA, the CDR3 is TGTGCCAGTCAACCAGACCTGAGCTCCTACGAGCAGTACTTC. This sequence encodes CASQPDLSSYEQYF.

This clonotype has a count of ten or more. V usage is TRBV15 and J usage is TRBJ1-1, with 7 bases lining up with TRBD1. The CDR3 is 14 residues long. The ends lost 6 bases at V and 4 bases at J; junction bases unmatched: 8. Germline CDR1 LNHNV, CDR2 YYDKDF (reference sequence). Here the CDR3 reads CATREGGGSTEAFF. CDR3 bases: TGTGCCACCAGAGAAGGGGGCGGAAGCACTGAAGCTTTCTTT.

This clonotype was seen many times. The CDR3 DNA reads TGCAGTGCTAGAGATCTAGGTTGGGGATACCAAGAGACCCAGTACTTC. It yields the protein CSARDLGWGYQETQYF. The gene calls are TRBV20-1 and TRBJ2-5; D uncertain. Trimming cost V 0 bases and J 0 bases, with 14 bases left between them. The CDR3 is 16 residues long. The germline V gene encodes CDR1 DFQATT and CDR2 SNEGSKA (reference sequence).

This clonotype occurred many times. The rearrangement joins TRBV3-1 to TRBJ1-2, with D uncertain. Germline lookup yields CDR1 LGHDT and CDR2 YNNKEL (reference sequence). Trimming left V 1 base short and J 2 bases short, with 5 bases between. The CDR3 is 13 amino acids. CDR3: CASSQADNYGYTF. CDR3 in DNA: TGTGCCAGCAGCCAAGCGGACAACTATGGCTACACCTTC.

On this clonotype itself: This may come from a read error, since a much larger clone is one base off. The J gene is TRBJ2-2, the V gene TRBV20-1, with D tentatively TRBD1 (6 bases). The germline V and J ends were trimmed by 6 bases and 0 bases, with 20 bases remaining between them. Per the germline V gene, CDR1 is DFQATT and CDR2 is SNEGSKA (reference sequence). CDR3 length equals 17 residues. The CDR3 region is CSAGESWGLANTGELFF. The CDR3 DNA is TGCAGTGCCGGGGAGAGCTGGGGGCTTGCGAACACCGGGGAGCTGTTTTTT.

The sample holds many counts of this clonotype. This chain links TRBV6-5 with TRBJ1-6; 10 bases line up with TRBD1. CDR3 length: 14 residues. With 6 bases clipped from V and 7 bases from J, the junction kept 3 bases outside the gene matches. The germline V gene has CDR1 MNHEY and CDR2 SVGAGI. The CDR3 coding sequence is TGTGCCAGCAGCGGGACAGGGGAAAATTCACCCCTCCACTTT. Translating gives CASSGTGENSPLHF.

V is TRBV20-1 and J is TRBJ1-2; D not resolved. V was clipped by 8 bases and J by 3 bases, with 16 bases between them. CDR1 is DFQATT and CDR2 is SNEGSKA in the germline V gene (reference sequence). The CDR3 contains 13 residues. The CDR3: CSTKSTGYYGYTF. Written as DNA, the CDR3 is TGCAGTACCAAAAGCACGGGTTACTATGGCTACACCTTC.

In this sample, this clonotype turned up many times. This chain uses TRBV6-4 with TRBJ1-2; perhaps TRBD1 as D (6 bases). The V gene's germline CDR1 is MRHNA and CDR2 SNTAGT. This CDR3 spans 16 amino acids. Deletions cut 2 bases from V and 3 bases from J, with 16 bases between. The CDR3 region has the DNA TGTGCCAGCAGTGACGGCAGGGGTACTAATTACTATGGCTACACCTTC. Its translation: CASSDGRGTNYYGYTF.

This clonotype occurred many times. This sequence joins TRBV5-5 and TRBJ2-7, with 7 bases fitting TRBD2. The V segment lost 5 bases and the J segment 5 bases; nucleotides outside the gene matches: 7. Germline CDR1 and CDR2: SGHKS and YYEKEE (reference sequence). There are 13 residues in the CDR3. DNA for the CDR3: TGTGCCAGCAGGGGAGCGGGGTTCAACGAGCAGTACTTC. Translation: CASRGAGFNEQYF. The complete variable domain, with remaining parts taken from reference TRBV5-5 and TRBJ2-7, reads DAGVTQSPTHLIKTRGQQVTLRCSPISGHKSVSWYQQVLGQGPQFIFQYYEKEERGRGNFPDRFSARQFPNYSSELNVNALLLGDSALYLCASRGAGFNEQYFGPGTRLTVT.

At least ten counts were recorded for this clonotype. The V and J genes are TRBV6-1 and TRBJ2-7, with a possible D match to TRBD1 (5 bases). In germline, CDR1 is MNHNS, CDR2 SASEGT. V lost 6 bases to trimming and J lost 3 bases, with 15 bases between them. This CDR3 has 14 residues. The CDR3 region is CASSLRVSYYEQYF. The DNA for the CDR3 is TGTGCCAGCAGCCTCAGGGTCTCTTACTACGAGCAGTACTTC.

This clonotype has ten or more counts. The CDR3 protein is CASSLGRATYGYTF. The CDR3 DNA reads as TGTGCCAGCAGTTTAGGCAGGGCGACGTATGGCTACACCTTC. The J gene is TRBJ1-2, the V gene TRBV6-5; tentative D call: TRBD1 (5 bases). This CDR3 comprises 14 residues. Germline CDR1 and CDR2: MNHEY and SVGAGI. V dropped 4 bases and J dropped 5 bases, with 14 bases sitting between them.

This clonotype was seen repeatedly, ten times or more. CDR3 residues: CASSYYGQTNQPQHF. The CDR3 nucleotides are TGTGCCAGCAGTTACTACGGACAGACGAATCAGCCCCAGCATTTT. The genes are TRBV6-5 and TRBJ1-5; the D gene is possibly TRBD1 (6 bases). The V gene's germline CDR1 is MNHEY and CDR2 SVGAGI. The length of the CDR3 is 15 residues. The ends were cut back, 1 base at V and 4 bases at J, with 11 bases in the middle.

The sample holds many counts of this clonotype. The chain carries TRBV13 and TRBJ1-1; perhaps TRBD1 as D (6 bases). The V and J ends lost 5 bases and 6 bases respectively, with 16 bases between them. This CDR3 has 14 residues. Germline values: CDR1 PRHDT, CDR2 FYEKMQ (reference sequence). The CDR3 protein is CASSRYRESAEAFF. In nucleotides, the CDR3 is TGTGCCAGCAGCCGATACAGGGAGTCAGCTGAAGCTTTCTTT.

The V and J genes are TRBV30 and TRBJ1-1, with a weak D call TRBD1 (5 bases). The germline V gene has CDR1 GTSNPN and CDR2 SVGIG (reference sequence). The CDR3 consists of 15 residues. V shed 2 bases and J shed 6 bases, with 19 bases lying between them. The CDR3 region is CAWSLSRGGIPEAFF. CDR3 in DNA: TGTGCCTGGAGTCTGAGCCGGGGGGGTATCCCTGAAGCTTTCTTT.

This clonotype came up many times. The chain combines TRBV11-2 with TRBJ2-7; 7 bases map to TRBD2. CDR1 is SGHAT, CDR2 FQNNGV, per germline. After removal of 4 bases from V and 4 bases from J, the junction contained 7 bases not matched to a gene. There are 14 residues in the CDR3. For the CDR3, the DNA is TGTGCCAGCAGCTGGAAGGGACTAAAGTACGAGCAGTACTTC. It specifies CASSWKGLKYEQYF.

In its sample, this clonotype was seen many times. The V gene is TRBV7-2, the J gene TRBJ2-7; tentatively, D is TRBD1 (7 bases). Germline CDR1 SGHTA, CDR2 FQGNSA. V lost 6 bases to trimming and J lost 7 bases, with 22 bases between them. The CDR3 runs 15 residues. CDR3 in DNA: TGTGCCAGCAGACGGTGGGGGGACAGCTCCTTGGAGCAGTACTTC. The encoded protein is CASRRWGDSSLEQYF.

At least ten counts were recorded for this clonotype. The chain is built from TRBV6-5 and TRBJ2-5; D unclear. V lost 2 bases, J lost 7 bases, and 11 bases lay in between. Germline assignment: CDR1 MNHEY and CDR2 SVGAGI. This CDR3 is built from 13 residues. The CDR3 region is CASSYRGMGTQYF. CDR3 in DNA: TGTGCCAGCAGTTACCGTGGGATGGGGACCCAGTACTTC.

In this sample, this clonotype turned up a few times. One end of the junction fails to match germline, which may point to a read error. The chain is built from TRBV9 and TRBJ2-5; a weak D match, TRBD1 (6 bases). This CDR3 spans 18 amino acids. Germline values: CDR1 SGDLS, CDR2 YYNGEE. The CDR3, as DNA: TGTACCAGCAGCGGAGACGGTGCGTTGGGGGCCAGCGTAGAGACCCAGTACTTC. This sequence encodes CTSSGDGALGASVETQYF.

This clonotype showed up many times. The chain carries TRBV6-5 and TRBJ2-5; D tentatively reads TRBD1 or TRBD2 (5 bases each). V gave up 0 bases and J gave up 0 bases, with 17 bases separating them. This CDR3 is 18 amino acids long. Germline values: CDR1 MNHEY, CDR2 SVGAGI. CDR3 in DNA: TGTGCCAGCAGTTACTCGGGGGAGAACTACCCCCACCAAGAGACCCAGTACTTC. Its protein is CASSYSGENYPHQETQYF.